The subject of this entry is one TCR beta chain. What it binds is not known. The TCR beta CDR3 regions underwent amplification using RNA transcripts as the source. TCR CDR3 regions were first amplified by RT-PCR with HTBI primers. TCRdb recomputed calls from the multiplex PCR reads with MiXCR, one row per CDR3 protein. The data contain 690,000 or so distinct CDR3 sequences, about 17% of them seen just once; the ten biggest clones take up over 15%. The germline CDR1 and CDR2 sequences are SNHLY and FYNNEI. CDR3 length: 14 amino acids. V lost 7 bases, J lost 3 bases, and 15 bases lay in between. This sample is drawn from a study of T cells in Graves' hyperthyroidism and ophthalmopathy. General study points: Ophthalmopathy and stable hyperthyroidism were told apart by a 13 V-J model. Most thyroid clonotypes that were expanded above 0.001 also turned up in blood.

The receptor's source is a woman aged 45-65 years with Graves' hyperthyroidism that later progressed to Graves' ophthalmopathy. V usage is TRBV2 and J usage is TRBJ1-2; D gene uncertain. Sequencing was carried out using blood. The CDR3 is CASTRIGQDYGYTF. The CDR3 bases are TGTGCCAGCACCCGAATTGGGCAGGACTATGGCTACACCTTC.